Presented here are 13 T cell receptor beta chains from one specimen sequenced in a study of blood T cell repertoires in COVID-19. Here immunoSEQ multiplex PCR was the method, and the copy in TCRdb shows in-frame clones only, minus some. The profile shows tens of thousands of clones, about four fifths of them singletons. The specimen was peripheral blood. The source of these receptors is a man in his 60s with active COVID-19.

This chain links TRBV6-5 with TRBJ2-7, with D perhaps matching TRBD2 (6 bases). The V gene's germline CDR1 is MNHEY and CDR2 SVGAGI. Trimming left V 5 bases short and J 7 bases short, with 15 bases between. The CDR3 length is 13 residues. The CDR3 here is CASSMGGIMEQYF. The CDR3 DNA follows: TGTGCCAGCAGTATGGGCGGGATTATGGAGCAGTACTTC.

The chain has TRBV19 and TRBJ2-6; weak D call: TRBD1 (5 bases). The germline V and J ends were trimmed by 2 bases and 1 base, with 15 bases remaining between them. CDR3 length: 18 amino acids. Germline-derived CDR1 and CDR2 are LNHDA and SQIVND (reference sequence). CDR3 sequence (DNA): TGTGCCAGTAGTATAACGCAGGGAAGTTTATCTGGGGCCAACGTCCTGACTTTC. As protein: CASSITQGSLSGANVLTF.

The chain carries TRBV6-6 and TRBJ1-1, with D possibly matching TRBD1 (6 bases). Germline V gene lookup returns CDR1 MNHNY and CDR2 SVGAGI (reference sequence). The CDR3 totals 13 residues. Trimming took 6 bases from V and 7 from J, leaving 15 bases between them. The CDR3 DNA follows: TGTGCCAGCAGCCAAACAGGGTTTAATGAAGCTTTCTTT. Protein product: CASSQTGFNEAFF.

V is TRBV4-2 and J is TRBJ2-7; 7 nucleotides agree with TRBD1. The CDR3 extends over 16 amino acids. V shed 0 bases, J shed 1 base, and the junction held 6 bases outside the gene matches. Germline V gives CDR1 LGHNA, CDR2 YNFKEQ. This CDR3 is CASSQDQQGESYEQYF. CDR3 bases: TGTGCCAGCAGCCAAGATCAGCAGGGGGAATCCTACGAGCAGTACTTC.

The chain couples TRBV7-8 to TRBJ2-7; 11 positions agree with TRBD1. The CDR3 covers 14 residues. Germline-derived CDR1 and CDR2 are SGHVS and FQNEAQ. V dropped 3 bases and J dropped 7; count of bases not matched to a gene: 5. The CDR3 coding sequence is TGTGCCAGCAGCTTCTTGGGGACAGGGGGAGAGCAGTACTTC. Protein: CASSFLGTGGEQYF. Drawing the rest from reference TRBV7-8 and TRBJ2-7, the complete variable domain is GAGVSQSPRYKVAKRGQDVALRCDPISGHVSLFWYQQALGQGPEFLTYFQNEAQLDKSGLPSDRFFAERPEGSVSTLKIQRTQQEDSAVYLCASSFLGTGGEQYFGPGTRLTVT.

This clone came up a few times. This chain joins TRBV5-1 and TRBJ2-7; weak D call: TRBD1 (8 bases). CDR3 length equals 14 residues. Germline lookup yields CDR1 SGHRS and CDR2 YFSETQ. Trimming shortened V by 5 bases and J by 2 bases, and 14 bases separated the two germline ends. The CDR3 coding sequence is TGCGCCAGCAGAGACAGGGGAGGGACCTACGAGCAGTACTTC. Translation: CASRDRGGTYEQYF.

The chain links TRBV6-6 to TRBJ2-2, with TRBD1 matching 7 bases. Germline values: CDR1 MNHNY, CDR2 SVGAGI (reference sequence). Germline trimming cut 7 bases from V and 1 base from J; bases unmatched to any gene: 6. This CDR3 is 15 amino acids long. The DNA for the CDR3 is TGTGCCAGCACCAGGGGGACGGGGAACACCGGGGAGCTGTTTTTT. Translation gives CASTRGTGNTGELFF.

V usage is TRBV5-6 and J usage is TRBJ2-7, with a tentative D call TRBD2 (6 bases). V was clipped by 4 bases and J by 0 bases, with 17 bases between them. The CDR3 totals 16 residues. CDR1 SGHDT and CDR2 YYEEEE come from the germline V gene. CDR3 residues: CASSLGGGVSSYEQYF. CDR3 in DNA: TGTGCCAGCAGCCTGGGAGGAGGGGTCAGCTCCTACGAGCAGTACTTC.

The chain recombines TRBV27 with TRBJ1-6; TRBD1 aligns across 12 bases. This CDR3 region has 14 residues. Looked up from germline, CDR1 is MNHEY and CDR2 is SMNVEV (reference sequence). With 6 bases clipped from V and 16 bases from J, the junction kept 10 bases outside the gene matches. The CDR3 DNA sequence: TGTGCCAGCAGGGTGGGGGGACAGGGGGCTTCACTCCACTTT. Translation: CASRVGGQGASLHF.

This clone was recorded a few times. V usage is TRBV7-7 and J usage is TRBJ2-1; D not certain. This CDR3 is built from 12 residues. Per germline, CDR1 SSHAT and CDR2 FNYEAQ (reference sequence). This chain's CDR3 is CATGSSYNEQFF. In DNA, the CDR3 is TGTGCTACGGGTAGCTCCTACAATGAGCAGTTCTTC.

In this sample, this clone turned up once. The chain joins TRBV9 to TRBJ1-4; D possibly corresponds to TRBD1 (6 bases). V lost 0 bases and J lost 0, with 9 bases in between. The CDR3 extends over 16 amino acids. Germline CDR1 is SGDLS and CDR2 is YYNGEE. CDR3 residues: CASSVASGATNEKLFF. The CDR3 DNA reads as TGTGCCAGCAGCGTAGCTTCAGGGGCAACTAATGAAAAACTGTTTTTT.

CDR3 in amino acids: CASSLQGTSDTQYF. The DNA for the CDR3 is TGTGCCAGCAGCCTACAGGGAACTTCAGATACGCAGTATTTT. This chain connects TRBV3-1 (or the pseudogene TRBV3-2) to TRBJ2-3; D might be TRBD1 (6 bases). The CDR3 consists of 14 residues. Germline-derived CDR1 and CDR2 are LGHDT and YNNKEL (reference sequence). The V and J ends lost 4 bases and 4 bases respectively, with 12 bases between them.

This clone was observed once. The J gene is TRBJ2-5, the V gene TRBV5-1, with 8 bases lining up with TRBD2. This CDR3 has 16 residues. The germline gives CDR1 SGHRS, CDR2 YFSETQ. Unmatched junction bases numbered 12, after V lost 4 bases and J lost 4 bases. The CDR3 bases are TGCGCCAGCAGCGGGGGGACTAGTTTATTACCAGAGACCCAGTACTTC. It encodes CASSGGTSLLPETQYF.